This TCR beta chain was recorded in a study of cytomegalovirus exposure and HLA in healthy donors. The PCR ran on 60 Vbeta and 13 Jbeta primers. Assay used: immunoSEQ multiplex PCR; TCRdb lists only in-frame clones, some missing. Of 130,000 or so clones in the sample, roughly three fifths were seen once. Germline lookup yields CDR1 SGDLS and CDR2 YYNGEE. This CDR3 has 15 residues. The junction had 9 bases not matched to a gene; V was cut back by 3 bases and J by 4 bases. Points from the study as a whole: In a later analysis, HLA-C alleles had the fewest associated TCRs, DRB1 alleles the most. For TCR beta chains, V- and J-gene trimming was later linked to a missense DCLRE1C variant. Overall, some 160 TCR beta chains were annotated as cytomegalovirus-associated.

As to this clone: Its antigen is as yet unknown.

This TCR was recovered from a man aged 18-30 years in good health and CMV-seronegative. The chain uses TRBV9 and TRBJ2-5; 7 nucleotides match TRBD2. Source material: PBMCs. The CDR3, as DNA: TGTGCCAGCAGCGCGACGGGGGGAGTTTCAGAGACCCAGTACTTC. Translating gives CASSATGGVSETQYF.